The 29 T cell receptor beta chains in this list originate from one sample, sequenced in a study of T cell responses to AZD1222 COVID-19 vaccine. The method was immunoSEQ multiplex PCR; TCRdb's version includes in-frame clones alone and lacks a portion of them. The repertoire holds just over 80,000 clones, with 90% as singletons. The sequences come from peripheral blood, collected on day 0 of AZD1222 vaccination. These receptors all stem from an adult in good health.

In nucleotides, the CDR3 is TGTGCCAGCAGCCCCTCGGAGGGGGCAGAGGATCAGCCCCAGCATTTT. Protein product: CASSPSEGAEDQPQHF. The V gene is TRBV7-6, the J gene TRBJ1-5; the match to TRBD1 covers 7 bases. The CDR3 has 16 amino acids. Germline V gene data show CDR1 as SGHVS and CDR2 as FNYEAQ. V dropped 5 bases and J dropped 5; count of bases not matched to a gene: 12.

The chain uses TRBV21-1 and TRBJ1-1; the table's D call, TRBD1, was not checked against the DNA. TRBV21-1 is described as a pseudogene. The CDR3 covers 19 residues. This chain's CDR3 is CASSWTTGGPPFMNTEAFF. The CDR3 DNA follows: TGTGCCAGCAGCTGGACGACAGGGGGTCCACCTTTCATGAACACTGAAGCTTTCTTT.

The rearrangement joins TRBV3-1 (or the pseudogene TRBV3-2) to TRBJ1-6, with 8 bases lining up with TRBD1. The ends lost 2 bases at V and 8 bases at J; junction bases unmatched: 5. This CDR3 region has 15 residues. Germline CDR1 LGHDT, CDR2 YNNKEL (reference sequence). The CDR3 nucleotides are TGTGCCAGCAGCCAATATCGACAGGGGTATTCACCCCTCCACTTT. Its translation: CASSQYRQGYSPLHF.

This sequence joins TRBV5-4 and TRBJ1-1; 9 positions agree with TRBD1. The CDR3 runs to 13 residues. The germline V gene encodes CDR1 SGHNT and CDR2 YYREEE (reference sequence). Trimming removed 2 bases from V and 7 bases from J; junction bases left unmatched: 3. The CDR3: CASSLQGAREAFF. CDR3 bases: TGTGCCAGCAGCTTACAGGGGGCCCGTGAAGCTTTCTTT.

DNA of the CDR3: TGTGCCAGCAAACTGACAGAAACATATGGCTACACCTTC. Its protein is CASKLTETYGYTF. The chain is built from TRBV2 and TRBJ1-2; a possible D gene is TRBD1 (5 bases). The CDR3 runs 13 residues. V shed 7 bases and J shed 5 bases, with 14 bases lying between them. The V gene's germline CDR1 is SNHLY and CDR2 FYNNEI.

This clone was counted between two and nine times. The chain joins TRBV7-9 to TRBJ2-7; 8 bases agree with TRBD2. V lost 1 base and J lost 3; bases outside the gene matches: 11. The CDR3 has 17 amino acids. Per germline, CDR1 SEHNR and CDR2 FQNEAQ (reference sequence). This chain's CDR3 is CASSLEPRGGGHYEQYF. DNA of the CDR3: TGTGCCAGCAGCTTAGAGCCGAGGGGCGGGGGGCACTACGAGCAGTACTTC.

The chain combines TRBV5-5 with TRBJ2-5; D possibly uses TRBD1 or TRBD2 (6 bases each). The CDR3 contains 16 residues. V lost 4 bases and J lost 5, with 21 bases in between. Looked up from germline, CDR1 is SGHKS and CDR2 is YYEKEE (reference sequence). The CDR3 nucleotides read TGTGCCAGCAGCCCCGAGGGGGACCCCGGAGGGGAGACCCAGTACTTC. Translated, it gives CASSPEGDPGGETQYF. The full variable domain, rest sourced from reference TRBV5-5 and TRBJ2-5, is DAGVTQSPTHLIKTRGQQVTLRCSPISGHKSVSWYQQVLGQGPQFIFQYYEKEERGRGNFPDRFSARQFPNYSSELNVNALLLGDSALYLCASSPEGDPGGETQYFGPGTRLLVL.

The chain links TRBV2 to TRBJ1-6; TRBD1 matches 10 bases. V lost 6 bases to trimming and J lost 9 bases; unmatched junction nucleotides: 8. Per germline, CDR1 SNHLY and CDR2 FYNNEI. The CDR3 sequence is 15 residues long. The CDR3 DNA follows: TGTGCCAGCAGGATGGGACAGGGGTTCGGTTCACCCCTCCACTTT. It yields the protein CASRMGQGFGSPLHF.

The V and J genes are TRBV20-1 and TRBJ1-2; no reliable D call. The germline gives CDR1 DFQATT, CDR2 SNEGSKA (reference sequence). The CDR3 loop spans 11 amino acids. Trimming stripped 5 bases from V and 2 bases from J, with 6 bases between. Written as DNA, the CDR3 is TGCAGTGCTCCCCCAAACTATGGCTACACCTTC. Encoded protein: CSAPPNYGYTF.

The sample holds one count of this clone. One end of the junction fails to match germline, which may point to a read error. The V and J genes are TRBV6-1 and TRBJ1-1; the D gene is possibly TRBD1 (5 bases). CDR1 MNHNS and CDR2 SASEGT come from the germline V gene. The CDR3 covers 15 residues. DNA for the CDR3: TGTGCCAGCAGTCAAGCCGGGACGCTTAACACTGAAGCTTTCTTT. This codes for CASSQAGTLNTEAFF.

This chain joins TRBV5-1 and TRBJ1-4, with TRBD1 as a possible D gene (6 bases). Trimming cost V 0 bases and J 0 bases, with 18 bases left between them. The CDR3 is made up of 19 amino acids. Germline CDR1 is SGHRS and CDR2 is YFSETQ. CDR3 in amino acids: CASSLDPSGARATNEKLFF. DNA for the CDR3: TGCGCCAGCAGCTTGGACCCCTCGGGGGCAAGGGCAACTAATGAAAAACTGTTTTTT.

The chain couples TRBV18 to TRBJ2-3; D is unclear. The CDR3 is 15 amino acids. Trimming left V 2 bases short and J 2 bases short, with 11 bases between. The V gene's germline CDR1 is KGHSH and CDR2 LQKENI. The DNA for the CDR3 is TGTGCCAGCTCACCAGGAGACGGCAACACAGATACGCAGTATTTT. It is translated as CASSPGDGNTDTQYF.

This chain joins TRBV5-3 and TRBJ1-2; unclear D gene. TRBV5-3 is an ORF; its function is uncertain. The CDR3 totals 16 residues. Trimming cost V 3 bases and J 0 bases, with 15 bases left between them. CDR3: CARSYETDGPNYGYTF. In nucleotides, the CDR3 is TGTGCCAGAAGCTATGAAACGGACGGACCTAACTATGGCTACACCTTC.

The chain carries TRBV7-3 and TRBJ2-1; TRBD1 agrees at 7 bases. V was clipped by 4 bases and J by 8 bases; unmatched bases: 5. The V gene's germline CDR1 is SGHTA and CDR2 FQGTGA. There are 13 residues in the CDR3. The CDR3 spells CASSSSQGYEQFF. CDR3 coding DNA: TGTGCCAGCAGCTCATCACAGGGGTATGAGCAGTTCTTC. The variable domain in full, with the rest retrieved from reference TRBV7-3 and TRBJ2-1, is GAGVSQTPSNKVTEKGKYVELRCDPISGHTALYWYRQSLGQGPEFLIYFQGTGAADDSGLPNDRFFAVRPEGSVSTLKIQRTERGDSAVYLCASSSSQGYEQFFGPGTRLTVL.

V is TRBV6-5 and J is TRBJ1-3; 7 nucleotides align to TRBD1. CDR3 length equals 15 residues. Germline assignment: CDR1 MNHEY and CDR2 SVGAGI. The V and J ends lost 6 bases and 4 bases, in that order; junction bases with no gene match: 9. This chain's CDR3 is CASRRDSLGGNTIYF. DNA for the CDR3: TGTGCCAGCAGGCGGGACAGCCTCGGGGGAAACACCATATATTTT.

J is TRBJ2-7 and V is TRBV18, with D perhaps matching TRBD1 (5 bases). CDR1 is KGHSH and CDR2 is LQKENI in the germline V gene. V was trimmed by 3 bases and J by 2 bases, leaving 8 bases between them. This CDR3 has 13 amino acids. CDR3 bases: TGTGCCAGCTCACCGACAGTCGCCTACGAGCAGTACTTC. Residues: CASSPTVAYEQYF.

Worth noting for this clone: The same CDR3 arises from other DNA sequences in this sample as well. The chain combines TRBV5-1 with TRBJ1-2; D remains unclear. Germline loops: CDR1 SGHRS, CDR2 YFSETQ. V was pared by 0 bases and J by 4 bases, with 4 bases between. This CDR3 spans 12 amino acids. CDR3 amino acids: CASSLDSYGYTF. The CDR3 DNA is TGCGCCAGCAGCTTGGACAGCTATGGCTACACCTTC.

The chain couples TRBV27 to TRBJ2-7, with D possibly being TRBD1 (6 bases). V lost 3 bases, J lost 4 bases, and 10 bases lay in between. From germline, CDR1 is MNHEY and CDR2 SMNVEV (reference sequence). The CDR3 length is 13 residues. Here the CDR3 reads CASSLKGGYEQYF. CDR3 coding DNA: TGTGCCAGCAGTTTGAAAGGGGGTTACGAGCAGTACTTC.

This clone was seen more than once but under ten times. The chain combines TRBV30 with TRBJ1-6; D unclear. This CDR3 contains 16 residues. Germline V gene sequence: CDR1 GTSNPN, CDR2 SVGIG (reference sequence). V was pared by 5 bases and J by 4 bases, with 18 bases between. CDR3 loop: CAWPDTDALYNSPLHF. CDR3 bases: TGTGCCTGGCCTGATACGGATGCTCTTTATAATTCACCCCTCCACTTT.

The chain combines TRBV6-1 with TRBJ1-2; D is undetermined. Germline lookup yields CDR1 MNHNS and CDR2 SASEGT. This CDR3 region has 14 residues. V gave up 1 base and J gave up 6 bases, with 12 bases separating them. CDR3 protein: CASSEDRGFDGYTF. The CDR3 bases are TGTGCCAGCAGTGAAGACAGAGGATTTGATGGCTACACCTTC.

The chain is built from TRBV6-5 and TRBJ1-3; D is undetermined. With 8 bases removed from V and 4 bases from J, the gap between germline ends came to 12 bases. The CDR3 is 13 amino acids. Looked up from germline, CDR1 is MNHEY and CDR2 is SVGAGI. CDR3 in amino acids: CASLDVYGNTIYF. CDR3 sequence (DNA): TGTGCCAGCTTGGATGTATACGGAAACACCATATATTTT.

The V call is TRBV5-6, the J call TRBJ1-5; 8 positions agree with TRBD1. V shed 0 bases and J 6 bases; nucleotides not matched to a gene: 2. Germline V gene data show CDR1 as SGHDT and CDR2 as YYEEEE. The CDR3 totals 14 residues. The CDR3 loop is CASSLDRGSQPQHF. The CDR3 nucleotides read TGTGCCAGCAGCTTGGACAGGGGGAGTCAGCCCCAGCATTTT.

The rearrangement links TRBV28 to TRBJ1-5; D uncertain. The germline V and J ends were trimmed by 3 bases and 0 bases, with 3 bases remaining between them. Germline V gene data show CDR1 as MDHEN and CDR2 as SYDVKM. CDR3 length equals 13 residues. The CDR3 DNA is TGTGCCAGCAGTTTGATTAGCAATCAGCCCCAGCATTTT. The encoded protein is CASSLISNQPQHF.

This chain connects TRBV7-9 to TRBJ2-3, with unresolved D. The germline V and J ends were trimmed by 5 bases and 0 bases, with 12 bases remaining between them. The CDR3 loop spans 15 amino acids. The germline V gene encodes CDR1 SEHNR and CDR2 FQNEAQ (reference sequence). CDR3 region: CASSQPSGSTDTQYF. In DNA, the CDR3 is TGTGCCAGCAGCCAACCTTCCGGAAGCACAGATACGCAGTATTTT.

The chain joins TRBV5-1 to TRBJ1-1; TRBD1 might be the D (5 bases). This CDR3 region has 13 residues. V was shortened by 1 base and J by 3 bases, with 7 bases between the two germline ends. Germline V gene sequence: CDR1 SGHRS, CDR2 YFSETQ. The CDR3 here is CASSLWGDTEAFF. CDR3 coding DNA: TGCGCCAGCAGCTTGTGGGGGGACACTGAAGCTTTCTTT.

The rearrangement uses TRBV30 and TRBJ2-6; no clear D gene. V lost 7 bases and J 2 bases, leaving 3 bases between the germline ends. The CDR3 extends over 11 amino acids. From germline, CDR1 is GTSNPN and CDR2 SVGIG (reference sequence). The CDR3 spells CASTGANVLTF. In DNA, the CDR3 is TGTGCCTCCACTGGGGCCAACGTCCTGACTTTC.

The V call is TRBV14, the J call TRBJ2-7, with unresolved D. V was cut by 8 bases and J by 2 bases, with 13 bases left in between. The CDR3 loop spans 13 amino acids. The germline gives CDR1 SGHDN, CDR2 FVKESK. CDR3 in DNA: TGTGCCAGCTCGCTTTTAAACCCCTACGAGCAGTACTTC. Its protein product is CASSLLNPYEQYF.

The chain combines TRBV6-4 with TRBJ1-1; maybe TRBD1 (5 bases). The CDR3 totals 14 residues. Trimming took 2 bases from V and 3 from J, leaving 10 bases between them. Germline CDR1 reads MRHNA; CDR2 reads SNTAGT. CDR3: CASSDRGGDTEAFF. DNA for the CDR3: TGTGCCAGCAGTGACAGGGGAGGGGACACTGAAGCTTTCTTT.

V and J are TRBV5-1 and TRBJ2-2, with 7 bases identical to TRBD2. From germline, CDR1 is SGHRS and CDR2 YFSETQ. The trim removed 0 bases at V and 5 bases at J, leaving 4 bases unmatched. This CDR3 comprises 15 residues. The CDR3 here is CASSLVLGGTGELFF. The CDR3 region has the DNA TGCGCCAGCAGCTTGGTCTTGGGAGGGACCGGGGAGCTGTTTTTT.